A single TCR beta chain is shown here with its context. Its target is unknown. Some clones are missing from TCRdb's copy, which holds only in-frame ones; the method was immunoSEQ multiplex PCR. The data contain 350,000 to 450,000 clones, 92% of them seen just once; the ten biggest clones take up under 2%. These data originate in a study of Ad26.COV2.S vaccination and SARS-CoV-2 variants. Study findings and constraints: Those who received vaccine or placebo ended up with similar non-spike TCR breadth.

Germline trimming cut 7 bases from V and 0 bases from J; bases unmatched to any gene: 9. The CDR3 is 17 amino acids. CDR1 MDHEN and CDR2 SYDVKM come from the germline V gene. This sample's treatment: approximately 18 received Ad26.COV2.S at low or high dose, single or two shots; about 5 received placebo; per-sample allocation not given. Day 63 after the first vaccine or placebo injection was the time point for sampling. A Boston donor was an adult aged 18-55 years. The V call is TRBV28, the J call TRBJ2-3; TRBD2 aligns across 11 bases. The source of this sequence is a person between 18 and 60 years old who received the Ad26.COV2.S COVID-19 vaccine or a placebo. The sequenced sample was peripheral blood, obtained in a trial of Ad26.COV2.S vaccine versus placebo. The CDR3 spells CASNALSSGGSTDTQYF. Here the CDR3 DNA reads TGTGCCAGCAATGCACTCTCTAGCGGGGGGAGCACAGATACGCAGTATTTT.